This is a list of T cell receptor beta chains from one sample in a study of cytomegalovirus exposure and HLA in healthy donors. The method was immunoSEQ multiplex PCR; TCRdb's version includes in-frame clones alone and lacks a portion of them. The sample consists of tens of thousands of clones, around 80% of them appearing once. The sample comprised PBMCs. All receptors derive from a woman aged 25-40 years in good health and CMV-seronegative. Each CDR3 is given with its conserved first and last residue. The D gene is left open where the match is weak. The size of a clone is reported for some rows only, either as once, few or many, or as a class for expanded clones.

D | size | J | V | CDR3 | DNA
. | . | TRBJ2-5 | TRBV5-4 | CASRQQGEETQYF | TGTGCCAGCAGGCAGCAGGGTGAGGAGACCCAGTACTTC
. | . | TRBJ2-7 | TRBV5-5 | CASSLGWQGGEQYF | TGTGCCAGCAGCTTGGGCTGGCAGGGCGGCGAGCAGTACTTC
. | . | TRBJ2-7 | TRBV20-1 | CSAPARGQYF | TGCAGTGCGCCCGCCCGAGGCCAGTACTTC
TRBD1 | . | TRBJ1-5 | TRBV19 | CASTQGASNQPQHF | TGTGCCAGCACCCAGGGGGCAAGCAATCAGCCCCAGCATTTT
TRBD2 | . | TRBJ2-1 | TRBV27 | CASRGLASGNEQFF | TGTGCCAGCAGGGGACTAGCTTCAGGCAATGAGCAGTTCTTC
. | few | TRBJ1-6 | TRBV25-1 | CASSARSSSYNSPLHF | TGTGCCAGCAGTGCGCGGTCGAGCTCCTATAATTCACCCCTCCACTTT
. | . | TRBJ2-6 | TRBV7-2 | CASSLVGGTGANVLTF | TGTGCCAGCAGCTTAGTCGGGGGAACTGGGGCCAACGTCCTGACTTTC
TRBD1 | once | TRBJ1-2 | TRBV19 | CASGTGNGGYTF | TGTGCCAGTGGGACAGGGAATGGAGGCTACACCTTC
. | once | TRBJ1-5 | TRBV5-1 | CASSLGGPNQPQHF | TGCGCCAGCAGCTTGGGTGGCCCGAATCAGCCCCAGCATTTT
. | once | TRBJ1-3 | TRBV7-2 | CASSLCGQRSGNTIYF | TGTGCCAGCAGCTTATGCGGACAGAGATCTGGAAACACCATATATTTT
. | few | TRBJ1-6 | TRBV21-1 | CASSKVMDRPDYNSPLHF | TGTGCCAGCAGCAAAGTGATGGACAGGCCCGACTATAATTCACCCCTCCACTTT
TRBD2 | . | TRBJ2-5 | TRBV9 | CASSVQGTSAETQYF | TGTGCCAGCAGCGTACAGGGGACTAGTGCTGAGACCCAGTACTTC
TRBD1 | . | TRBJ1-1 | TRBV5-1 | CASSITGESFYTEAFF | TGCGCCAGCAGCATAACAGGGGAATCTTTCTACACTGAAGCTTTCTTT
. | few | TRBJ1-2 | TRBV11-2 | CASSFDRQTNYGYTF | TGTGCCAGCAGCTTCGACAGGCAAACTAACTATGGCTACACCTTC
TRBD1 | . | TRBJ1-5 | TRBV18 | CASSPTGQGGQPQHF | TGTGCCAGCTCACCAACGGGACAGGGAGGTCAGCCCCAGCATTTT
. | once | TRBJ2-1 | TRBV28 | CASSKQGFRTIYEQFF | TGTGCCAGCAGCAAACAGGGCTTTCGGACAATATATGAGCAGTTCTTC
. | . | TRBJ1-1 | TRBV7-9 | CASTKSPITEAFF | TGTGCCAGCACCAAAAGCCCCATCACTGAAGCTTTCTTT
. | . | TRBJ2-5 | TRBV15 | CATSRDLVGRTQYF | TGTGCCACCAGCAGAGATTTGGTCGGGAGGACCCAGTACTTC
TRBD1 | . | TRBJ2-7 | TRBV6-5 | CASSYEDRVSYEQYF | TGTGCCAGCAGTTATGAGGACAGGGTATCCTACGAGCAGTACTTC
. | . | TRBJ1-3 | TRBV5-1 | CASSPLGASGNTIYF | TGCGCCAGCAGCCCACTGGGGGCCTCTGGAAACACCATATATTTT
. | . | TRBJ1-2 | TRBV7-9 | CASSYLSGGNYGYTF | TGTGCCAGCAGCTACCTCTCCGGGGGGAACTATGGCTACACCTTC
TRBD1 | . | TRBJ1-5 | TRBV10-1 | CATHLTGANQPQHF | TGCGCCACACACCTAACAGGGGCCAATCAGCCCCAGCATTTT
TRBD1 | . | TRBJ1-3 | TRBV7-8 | CASSPDRVVSGNTIYF | TGTGCCAGCAGCCCGGACAGGGTTGTGTCTGGAAACACCATATATTTT
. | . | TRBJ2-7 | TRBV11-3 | CASSLDIFGQVYEQYF | TGTGCCAGCAGCTTAGATATCTTTGGGCAGGTCTACGAGCAGTACTTC
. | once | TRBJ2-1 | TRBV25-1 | CASSDPRRVGNEQFF | TGTGCCAGCAGTGACCCACGGAGGGTAGGCAATGAGCAGTTCTTC
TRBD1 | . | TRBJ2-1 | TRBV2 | CASSPLPGQGADNEQFF | TGTGCCAGCAGTCCTCTTCCGGGACAGGGGGCTGACAATGAGCAGTTCTTC
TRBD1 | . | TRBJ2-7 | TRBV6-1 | CASSEGDSSRDEQYF | TGTGCCAGCAGTGAAGGGGACAGTAGTAGAGACGAGCAGTACTTC
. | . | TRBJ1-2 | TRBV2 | CASISDRMDGYTF | TGTGCCAGCATATCAGACAGGATGGATGGCTACACCTTC
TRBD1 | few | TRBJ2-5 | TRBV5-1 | CASSLSTGGPETQYF | TGCGCCAGCAGCTTATCGACAGGGGGCCCAGAGACCCAGTACTTC
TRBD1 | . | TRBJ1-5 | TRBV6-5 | CASSNRGKGNQPQHF | TGTGCCAGCAGTAACAGGGGGAAGGGCAATCAGCCCCAGCATTTT
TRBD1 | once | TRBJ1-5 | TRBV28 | CASSLYRGYDQPQHF | TGTGCCAGCAGTTTATACAGGGGCTACGATCAGCCCCAGCATTTT
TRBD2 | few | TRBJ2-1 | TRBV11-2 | CASSSGTGGLAGYNEQFF | TGTGCCAGCAGCTCCGGGACAGGGGGACTAGCGGGGTACAATGAGCAGTTCTTC
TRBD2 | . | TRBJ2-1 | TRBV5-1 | CASSRSASGGLLDEQFF | TGCGCCAGCAGCCGGTCCGCTAGCGGGGGTCTTCTAGATGAGCAGTTCTTC
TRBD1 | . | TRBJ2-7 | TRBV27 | CASSFLGRGRDEQYF | TGTGCCAGCAGTTTCCTCGGCAGGGGGCGGGACGAGCAGTACTTC
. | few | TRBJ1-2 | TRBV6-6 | CASSYGLGYGYTF | TGTGCCAGCAGTTATGGACTGGGCTATGGCTACACCTTC
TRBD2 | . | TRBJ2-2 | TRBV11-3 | CASSFAGANTGELFF | TGTGCCAGCAGCTTCGCGGGAGCGAACACCGGGGAGCTGTTTTTT
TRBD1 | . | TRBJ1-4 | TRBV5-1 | CASSYGQGDSNEKLFF | TGCGCCAGCAGTTATGGGCAGGGGGATTCTAATGAAAAACTGTTTTTT
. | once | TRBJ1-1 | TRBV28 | CASSLTARNTEAFF | TGTGCCAGCAGTTTAACCGCGAGGAACACTGAAGCTTTCTTT
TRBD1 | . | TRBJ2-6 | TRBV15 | CATSRSFFPTGDSSGANVLTF | TGTGCCACCAGCAGATCTTTCTTCCCGACAGGGGACAGCTCTGGGGCCAACGTCCTGACTTTC
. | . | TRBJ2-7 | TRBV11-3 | CASSPIGGYEQYF | TGTGCCAGCAGCCCTATAGGGGGCTACGAGCAGTACTTC
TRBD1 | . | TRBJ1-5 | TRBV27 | CASSWGRGPGQPQHF | TGTGCCAGCAGTTGGGGCAGGGGGCCCGGTCAGCCCCAGCATTTT
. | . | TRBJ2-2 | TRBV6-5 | CASTEQTGELFF | TGTGCCAGCACTGAACAAACCGGGGAGCTGTTTTTT
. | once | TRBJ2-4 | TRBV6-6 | CASSYLDDRAKNIQYF | TGTGCCAGCAGTTACTTAGATGACAGGGCCAAAAACATTCAGTACTTC